This TCR beta chain was captured in a study of identical twins. Study-wide findings and caveats: Out-of-frame alpha sequences that twins shared showed excess low generation probability. Insertions ran lower in abundant cord blood beta clonotypes, though not in memory repertoires.

Concerning this clonotype itself: Antigen: not known.

TCRdb passed the 5' RACE reads through MiXCR, listing each CDR3 protein once. In the table there are 280,000 or so distinct CDR3 sequences, approximately 8% of which are singletons. The donor group consisted entirely of healthy Caucasians. J was trimmed by 7 bases and V by 5 bases; bases with no gene match: 11. Germline loops: CDR1 LGHNA, CDR2 YNFKEQ. This CDR3 is built from 16 residues. Another study also made use of these data, one on yellow fever vaccine responses in identical twins. From that paper: Reportedly, the response of twins' T cells to the vaccine seemed partly convergent, partly personalized.

The V and J genes are TRBV4-2 and TRBJ1-1; 12 bases fit TRBD1. The sequence came from a woman aged 18-35 years in good health. The sample comprised memory (CD45RO+) T cells sorted from blood. CDR3 protein: CASSYTPGQGAGEAFF. DNA of the CDR3: TGTGCCAGCAGCTATACTCCGGGACAGGGGGCAGGTGAAGCTTTCTTT.